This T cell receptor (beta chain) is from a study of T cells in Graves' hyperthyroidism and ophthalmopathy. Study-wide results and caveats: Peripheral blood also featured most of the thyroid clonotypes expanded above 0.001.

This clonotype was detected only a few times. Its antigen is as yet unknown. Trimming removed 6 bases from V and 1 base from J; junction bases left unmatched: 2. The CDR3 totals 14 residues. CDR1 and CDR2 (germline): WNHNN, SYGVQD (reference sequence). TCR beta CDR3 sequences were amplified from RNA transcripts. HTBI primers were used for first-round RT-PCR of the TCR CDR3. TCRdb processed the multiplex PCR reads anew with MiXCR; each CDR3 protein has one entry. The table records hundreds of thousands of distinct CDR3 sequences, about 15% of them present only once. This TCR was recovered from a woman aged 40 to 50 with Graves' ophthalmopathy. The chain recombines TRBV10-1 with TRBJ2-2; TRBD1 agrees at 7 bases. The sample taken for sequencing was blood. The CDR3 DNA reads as TGCGCCAGCAGAGGACAGGTGAACACCGGGGAGCTGTTTTTT. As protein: CASRGQVNTGELFF.